These 11 T cell receptor beta chains were sequenced from one sample in a study of vaccination and CD4 T cells after COVID-19. TCRdb re-analysed the PCR reads in MiXCR, keeping a single row per CDR3 protein. Found here are tens of thousands of distinct CDR3 sequences, roughly 61% of them singletons; the top ten hold about 1%. The specimen comprised CD4+ T cells from blood, sampled before SARS-CoV-2 vaccination. These receptors originate from a human donor who had recovered from COVID-19.

The chain employs TRBV28 and TRBJ2-3; TRBD1 matches 10 bases. Germline CDR1 is MDHEN and CDR2 is SYDVKM. The ends lost 6 bases at V and 3 bases at J; junction bases unmatched: 6. This CDR3 spans 15 amino acids. The CDR3 region has the DNA TGTGCCAGCAGGCCGACAGGGGGCAGAACAGATACGCAGTATTTT. This sequence encodes CASRPTGGRTDTQYF.

The genes are TRBV7-2 and TRBJ2-2; 8 bases fit TRBD2. With V trimmed by 3 bases and J by 6 bases, 6 bases remained unmatched. Per the germline V gene, CDR1 is SGHTA and CDR2 is FQGNSA. This CDR3 is 15 amino acids long. CDR3: CASSLGLVLAGELFF. In nucleotides, the CDR3 is TGTGCCAGCAGCTTGGGACTAGTTCTTGCCGGGGAGCTGTTTTTT.

This chain uses TRBV15 with TRBJ2-7; TRBD1 matches at 9 bases. Germline values: CDR1 LNHNV, CDR2 YYDKDF (reference sequence). The CDR3 spans 14 residues. V trimming: 4 bases; J trimming: 12 bases; junction bases outside the gene matches: 13. The CDR3 DNA reads TGTGCCACCAGCAAATTAGACAGGGGGTACTCTCCGTACTTC. As protein: CATSKLDRGYSPYF.

This clonotype was detected only a few times. The V call is TRBV5-4, the J call TRBJ2-1; maybe TRBD2 (6 bases). Germline CDR1 SGHNT, CDR2 YYREEE (reference sequence). Trimming pared 2 bases from V and 6 bases from J, leaving 15 bases between. The CDR3 runs 15 residues. The CDR3 here is CASSFKIAEANEQFF. The CDR3 nucleotides read TGTGCCAGCAGCTTTAAAATAGCGGAGGCCAATGAGCAGTTCTTC.

This chain links TRBV29-1 with TRBJ1-2, with 9 positions matching TRBD1. The length of the CDR3 is 14 residues. The V segment lost 6 bases and the J segment 8 bases; nucleotides outside the gene matches: 13. Germline V gene lookup returns CDR1 SQVTM and CDR2 ANQGSEA. This chain's CDR3 is CSVATGTGQRGYTF. The CDR3 region has the DNA TGCAGCGTGGCCACCGGGACAGGGCAGCGGGGCTACACCTTC.

This chain links TRBV19 with TRBJ1-1; D is undetermined. Germline V gives CDR1 LNHDA, CDR2 SQIVND (reference sequence). Trimming took off 11 bases at V and 3 bases at J, with 16 bases between the two ends. The CDR3 is made up of 13 amino acids. The chain's CDR3 is CAAHSGLHTEAFF. CDR3 DNA sequence: TGTGCCGCCCATAGCGGGCTTCACACTGAAGCTTTCTTT.

This clonotype was observed once. The chain recombines TRBV12-3 or TRBV12-4 with TRBJ1-1, with 7 positions matching TRBD1. There are 15 residues in the CDR3. V was clipped by 0 bases and J by 1 base; unmatched bases: 2. CDR3 DNA: TGTGCCAGCAGTTTAGCGGGACAGACGAACACTGAAGCTTTCTTT. Translated: CASSLAGQTNTEAFF.

The chain employs TRBV2 and TRBJ2-7; D is uncertain. The CDR3 is 12 residues long. Trimming left V 4 bases short and J 4 bases short, with 8 bases between. CDR1 is SNHLY and CDR2 is FYNNEI in the germline V gene. CDR3 residues: CASSAVGYEQYF. The CDR3 nucleotides are TGTGCCAGCAGTGCTGTAGGGTACGAGCAGTACTTC.

The J gene is TRBJ1-1, the V gene TRBV7-6; D gene uncertain. The CDR3 has 12 amino acids. Germline V gene lookup returns CDR1 SGHVS and CDR2 FNYEAQ. The V and J ends lost 6 bases and 1 base respectively, with 6 bases between them. The CDR3 loop reads CASRNGNTEAFF. CDR3 sequence (DNA): TGTGCCAGCAGAAATGGGAACACTGAAGCTTTCTTT.

As for this clonotype: The junction does not match germline at one end; this may be a read error. This sequence joins TRBV7-7 and TRBJ2-5; D gene unclear. CDR1 is SSHAT, CDR2 FNYEAQ, per germline (reference sequence). The length of the CDR3 is 13 residues. CDR3 DNA sequence: TGTGCTAGCAGCTCTTTGGGGCAAGAGACCCAGTACTTC. This codes for CASSSLGQETQYF.

This chain uses TRBV20-1 with TRBJ1-1, with 8 nucleotides matching TRBD1. Germline loops: CDR1 DFQATT, CDR2 SNEGSKA (reference sequence). V dropped 6 bases and J dropped 3; count of bases not matched to a gene: 6. The CDR3 contains 13 residues. In DNA form, the CDR3 reads TGCAGTGCAGGCGGACAGGGCTACACTGAAGCTTTCTTT. Its protein product is CSAGGQGYTEAFF.